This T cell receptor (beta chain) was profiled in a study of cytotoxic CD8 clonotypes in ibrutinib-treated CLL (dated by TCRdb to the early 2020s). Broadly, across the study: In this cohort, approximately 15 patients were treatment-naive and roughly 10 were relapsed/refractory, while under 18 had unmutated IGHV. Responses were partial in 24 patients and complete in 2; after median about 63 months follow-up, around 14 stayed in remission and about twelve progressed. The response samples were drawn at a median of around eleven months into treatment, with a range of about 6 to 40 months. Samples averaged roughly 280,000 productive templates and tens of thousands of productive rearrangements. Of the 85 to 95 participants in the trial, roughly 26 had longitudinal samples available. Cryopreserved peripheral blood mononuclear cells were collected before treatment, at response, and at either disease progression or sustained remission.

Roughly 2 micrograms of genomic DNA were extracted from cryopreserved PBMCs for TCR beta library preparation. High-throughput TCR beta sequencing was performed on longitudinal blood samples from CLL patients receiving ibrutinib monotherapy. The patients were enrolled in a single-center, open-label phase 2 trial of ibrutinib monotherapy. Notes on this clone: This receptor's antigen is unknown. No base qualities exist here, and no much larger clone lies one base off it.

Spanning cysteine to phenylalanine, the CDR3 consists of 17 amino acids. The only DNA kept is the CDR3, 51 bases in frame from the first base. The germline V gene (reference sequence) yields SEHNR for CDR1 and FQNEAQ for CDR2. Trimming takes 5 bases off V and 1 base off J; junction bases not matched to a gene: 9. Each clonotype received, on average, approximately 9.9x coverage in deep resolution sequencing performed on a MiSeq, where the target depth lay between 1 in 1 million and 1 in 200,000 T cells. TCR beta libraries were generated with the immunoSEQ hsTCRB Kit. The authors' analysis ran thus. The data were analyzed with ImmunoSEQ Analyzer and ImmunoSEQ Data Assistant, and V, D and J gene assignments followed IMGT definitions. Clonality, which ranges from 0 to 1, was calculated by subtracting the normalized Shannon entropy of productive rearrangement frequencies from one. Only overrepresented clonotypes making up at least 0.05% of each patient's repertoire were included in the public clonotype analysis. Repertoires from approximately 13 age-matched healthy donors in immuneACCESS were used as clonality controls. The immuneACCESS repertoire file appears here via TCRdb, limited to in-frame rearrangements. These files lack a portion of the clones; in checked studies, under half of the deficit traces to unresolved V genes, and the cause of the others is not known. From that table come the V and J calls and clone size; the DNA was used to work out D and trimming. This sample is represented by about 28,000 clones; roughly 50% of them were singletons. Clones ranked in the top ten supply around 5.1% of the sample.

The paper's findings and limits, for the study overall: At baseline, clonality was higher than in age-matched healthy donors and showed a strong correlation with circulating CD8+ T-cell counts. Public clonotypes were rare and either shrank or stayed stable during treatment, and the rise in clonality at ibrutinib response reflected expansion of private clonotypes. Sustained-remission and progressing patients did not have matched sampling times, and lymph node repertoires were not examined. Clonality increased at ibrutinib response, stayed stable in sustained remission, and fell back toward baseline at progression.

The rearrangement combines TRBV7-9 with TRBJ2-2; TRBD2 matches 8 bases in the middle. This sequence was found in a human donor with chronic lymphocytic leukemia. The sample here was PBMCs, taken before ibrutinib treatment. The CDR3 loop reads CASSHFGAGVNTGELFF. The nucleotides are TGTGCCAGCAGCCACTTCGGAGCGGGGGTGAACACCGGGGAGCTGTTTTTT. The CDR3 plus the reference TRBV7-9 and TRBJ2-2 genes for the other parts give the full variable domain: DTGVSQNPRHKITKRGQNVTFRCDPISEHNRLYWYRQTLGQGPEFLTYFQNEAQLEKSRLLSDRFSAERPKGSFSTLEIQRTEQGDSAMYLCASSHFGAGVNTGELFFGEGSRLTVL.